Here is one T cell receptor beta chain with its context. The CDR3 covers 14 residues. CDR1 SGHDN and CDR2 FVKESK come from the germline V gene. Germline trimming cut 3 bases from V and 12 bases from J; bases unmatched to any gene: 14. The data originate from a study of STAT5B mutations in CD4+ large granular lymphocyte leukemia. The wider study: The CDR3 'QG' motif was associated with a particular HLA allele among healthy donors.

As handled by the study authors: A productive frequency of 2.59 x 10-5 was the lowest detectable. This table comes from immunoSEQ multiplex PCR, and its TCRdb copy is limited to in-frame clones, with some not included. V and J calls and clone size are those listed in that table; D and trimming were worked out from the DNA. The profile shows 32,000 or so clones, roughly nine tenths of them singletons. This chain links TRBV14 with TRBJ2-7; 7 bases agree with TRBD2. The sequence came from a human donor in good health. The sample was CD4+ T cells from blood buffy coats. The CDR3 sequence is CASSQQGGLGFVYF. CDR3 bases: TGTGCCAGCAGCCAGCAGGGAGGACTAGGCTTTGTGTACTTC.